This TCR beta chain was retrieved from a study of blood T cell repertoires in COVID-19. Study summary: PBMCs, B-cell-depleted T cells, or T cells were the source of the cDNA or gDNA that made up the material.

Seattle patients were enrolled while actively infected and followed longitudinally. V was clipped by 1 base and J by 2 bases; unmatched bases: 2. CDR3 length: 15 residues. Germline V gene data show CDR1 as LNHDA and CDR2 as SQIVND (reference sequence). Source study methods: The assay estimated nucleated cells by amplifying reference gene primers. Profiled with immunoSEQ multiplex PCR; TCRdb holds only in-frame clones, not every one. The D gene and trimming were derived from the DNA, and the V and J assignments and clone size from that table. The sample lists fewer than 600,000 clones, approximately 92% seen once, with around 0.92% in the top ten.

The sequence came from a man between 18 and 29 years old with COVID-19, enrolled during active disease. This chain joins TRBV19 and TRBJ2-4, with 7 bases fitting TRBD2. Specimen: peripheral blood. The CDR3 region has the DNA TGTGCCAGTAGTATAGGGGAGGGCACCAAAAACATTCAGTACTTC. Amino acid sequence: CASSIGEGTKNIQYF.